The clone carrying this TCR beta chain has a handful of counts. As yet, its antigen is unknown. This sample is drawn from a study of T cell repertoires in cytomegalovirus infection. Study overall: From public TCR beta signatures came an indication of both CMV infection and matching HLA type.

General study results and limits: It was HLA-C-restricted CMV-specific TCR beta clonotypes that dominated the response ex vivo. Using cumulative public TCR beta family frequency, the authors identified those who carried CMV together with the relevant HLA.

Using its own MiXCR run on the reads, TCRdb lists one record per CDR3 protein. Here the sample spans 310,000 or so distinct CDR3 sequences, about 9.2% being singletons. The trim removed 6 bases at V and 2 bases at J, leaving 4 bases unmatched. CDR3 size: 14 residues. The germline V gene encodes CDR1 MGHRA and CDR2 YSYEKL. The gene calls are TRBV4-1 and TRBJ2-3; 8 bases align to TRBD2. The sample was PBMCs. The clonotype was recovered from a human donor in good health (CMV status not recorded). Some clones in this sample may be carry-over from other donors' samples. CDR3: CASRKRGPTDTQYF. DNA for the CDR3: TGCGCCAGCAGAAAGCGGGGGCCCACAGATACGCAGTATTTT.